These 28 T cell receptor beta chains share one sample of origin, sequenced in a study of T-cell reconstitution after alpha-beta-depleted transplantation in children. The library targeted TCRbeta and was prepared with unique molecular identifiers. Via MiXCR, TCRdb re-called the PCR reads, giving one row per CDR3 protein. The sample carries about 230,000 distinct CDR3 sequences, roughly 9% recorded once. The sample here was PBMCs from the stem cell graft donor, taken from the stem cell graft. The receptors derive from a human donor who donated a stem cell graft to a child with acute lymphoblastic leukemia.

This clonotype was found a few times. This chain links TRBV19 with TRBJ2-3; possible D gene TRBD2, 6 bases. V dropped 5 bases and J dropped 2 bases, with 23 bases sitting between them. In germline, CDR1 is LNHDA, CDR2 SQIVND (reference sequence). This CDR3 spans 18 amino acids. This CDR3 is CASSFPGRWGDDTDTQYF. CDR3 coding DNA: TGTGCCAGTAGTTTCCCAGGTCGATGGGGGGACGACACAGATACGCAGTATTTT.

This clonotype was observed a few times. This rearrangement joins TRBV27 to TRBJ1-1; D is perhaps TRBD1 (5 bases). This CDR3 contains 15 residues. CDR1 is MNHEY, CDR2 SMNVEV, per germline (reference sequence). V lost 7 bases and J 5 bases, leaving 20 bases between the germline ends. Here the CDR3 reads CASTGGGLGVTEAFF. The CDR3 bases are TGTGCCAGCACGGGAGGCGGCCTGGGGGTTACTGAAGCTTTCTTT.

This clonotype was observed at least ten times. The CDR3 spells CSARDLRAVGTDTQYF. The CDR3 nucleotides are TGCAGTGCTAGAGATCTCCGGGCGGTGGGCACAGATACGCAGTATTTT. The chain carries TRBV20-1 and TRBJ2-3; D is undetermined. CDR1 is DFQATT and CDR2 is SNEGSKA in the germline V gene (reference sequence). This CDR3 comprises 16 residues. Trimming left V 0 bases short and J 1 base short, with 14 bases between.

This clonotype turned up a few times. V gene TRBV4-1 combines with J gene TRBJ1-1; TRBD1 matches at 7 bases. The junction had 8 bases not matched to a gene; V was cut back by 3 bases and J by 1 base. The CDR3 has 16 amino acids. CDR1 and CDR2 (germline): MGHRA, YSYEKL. The CDR3 DNA follows: TGCGCCAGCAGCCACGTGTCCGGACAGGCGAACACTGAAGCTTTCTTT. Translated: CASSHVSGQANTEAFF.

Ten or more counts support this clonotype. The chain carries TRBV12-3 or TRBV12-4 and TRBJ1-2; D is undetermined. The CDR3 loop spans 13 amino acids. The V end lost 6 bases, the J end lost 1 base, and 9 bases lay between the germline ends. In DNA form, the CDR3 reads TGTGCCAGCAGCCCGAACCTTAACTATGGCTACACCTTC. It translates to CASSPNLNYGYTF.

The chain links TRBV5-3 to TRBJ2-2; D remains ambiguous. TRBV5-3 is an open reading frame whose function is uncertain. This CDR3 spans 15 amino acids. V shed 0 bases and J shed 6 bases, with 12 bases lying between them. The CDR3 bases are TGTGCCAGAAGCTTGGCCTTTACAACAGCCGGGGAGCTGTTTTTT. Protein sequence: CARSLAFTTAGELFF.

This clonotype appeared a few times. The J gene is TRBJ1-5, the V gene TRBV7-2; D might be TRBD1 (5 bases). V lost 5 bases and J lost 7, with 15 bases in between. The CDR3 has 14 amino acids. Germline loops: CDR1 SGHTA, CDR2 FQGNSA. The CDR3: CASSHGGEGQPQHF. The CDR3 DNA reads as TGTGCCAGCAGCCACGGGGGGGAGGGCCAGCCCCAGCATTTT.

This clonotype was observed a few times. The rearrangement joins TRBV25-1 to TRBJ1-1; no definite D call. This CDR3 spans 10 amino acids. Trimming removed 4 bases from V and 11 bases from J, with 8 bases in between. Germline V gene lookup returns CDR1 MGHDK and CDR2 SYGVNS. CDR3 in amino acids: CASSASVAFF. For the CDR3, the DNA is TGTGCCAGCAGTGCATCGGTGGCTTTCTTT. The full variable domain, with the rest looked up from reference TRBV25-1 and TRBJ1-1, is EADIYQTPRYLVIGTGKKITLECSQTMGHDKMYWYQQDPGMELHLIHYSYGVNSTEKGDLSSESTVSRIRTEHFPLTLESARPSHTSQYLCASSASVAFFGQGTRLTVV.

This clonotype was found many times. The chain is built from TRBV20-1 and TRBJ1-2; D is ambiguous. Trimming stripped 6 bases from V and 4 bases from J, with 15 bases between. The germline gives CDR1 DFQATT, CDR2 SNEGSKA (reference sequence). The CDR3 loop spans 13 amino acids. The CDR3, as DNA: TGCAGTGCAAGGCCGTCTGGTTTCTATGGCTACACCTTC. Translation: CSARPSGFYGYTF.

This clonotype turned up a few times. The chain combines TRBV10-3 with TRBJ2-1, with D possibly matching TRBD2 (7 bases). V lost 10 bases and J 5 bases, leaving 24 bases between the germline ends. The CDR3 length is 16 residues. The V gene's germline CDR1 is ENHRY and CDR2 SYGVKD. The CDR3 DNA reads as TGTGCCAATCAGGGCGGGGAGGGGGGCCGTAACAATGAGCAGTTCTTC. Its protein is CANQGGEGGRNNEQFF.

There are a few counts of this clonotype. The chain has TRBV5-1 and TRBJ2-2, with 9 bases aligning to TRBD2. The CDR3 has 20 amino acids. Germline CDR1 and CDR2: SGHRS and YFSETQ. The J segment lost 0 bases and the V segment lost 1 base, leaving 13 bases of the junction unmatched. CDR3: CASSLTVKRGAATNTGELFF. CDR3 bases: TGCGCCAGCAGCTTGACAGTCAAGCGGGGGGCCGCTACGAACACCGGGGAGCTGTTTTTT.

In this sample, this clonotype turned up many times. The chain employs TRBV7-9 and TRBJ1-4; TRBD1 is a possible D gene (6 bases). Germline CDR1 is SEHNR and CDR2 is FQNEAQ (reference sequence). CDR3 size: 14 residues. The V and J ends lost 5 bases and 8 bases respectively, with 15 bases between them. Here the CDR3 reads CASSGWGGGEKLFF. The CDR3 DNA reads TGTGCCAGCAGCGGCTGGGGGGGCGGCGAAAAACTGTTTTTT.

This clonotype came up a few times. This rearrangement joins TRBV20-1 to TRBJ2-2; TRBD1 matches at 9 bases. Per germline, CDR1 DFQATT and CDR2 SNEGSKA (reference sequence). V shed 4 bases, J shed 4 bases, and the junction held 10 bases outside the gene matches. This CDR3 comprises 16 residues. The CDR3 region has the DNA TGCAGTGCTATCGCCCCCGGGACAGGGCTCACCGGGGAGCTGTTTTTT. Translation: CSAIAPGTGLTGELFF.

This clonotype was recorded many times. J is TRBJ1-1 and V is TRBV5-1; no clear D gene. Germline V gene sequence: CDR1 SGHRS, CDR2 YFSETQ. The V end was cut by 3 bases, the J end by 0 bases, with 12 bases between. The CDR3 is made up of 15 amino acids. In nucleotides, the CDR3 is TGCGCCAGCAGCTACGGGGTTGGAGTGAACACTGAAGCTTTCTTT. Translated: CASSYGVGVNTEAFF.

The V call is TRBV7-9, the J call TRBJ1-1, with D possibly being TRBD1 (6 bases). The CDR3 sequence is 15 residues long. Trimming cost V 1 base and J 4 bases, with 13 bases left between them. Germline CDR1 is SEHNR and CDR2 is FQNEAQ (reference sequence). CDR3 bases: TGTGCCAGCAGCTTAGGCCCTCGACAGGCCACTGAAGCTTTCTTT. Protein product: CASSLGPRQATEAFF. The variable domain in full, completed from reference TRBV7-9 and TRBJ1-1, reads DTGVSQNPRHKITKRGQNVTFRCDPISEHNRLYWYRQTLGQGPEFLTYFQNEAQLEKSRLLSDRFSAERPKGSFSTLEIQRTEQGDSAMYLCASSLGPRQATEAFFGQGTRLTVV.

This clonotype occurred a few times. The V and J genes are TRBV4-2 and TRBJ1-1; D is uncertain. The CDR3 has 13 amino acids. Trimming pared 0 bases from V and 8 bases from J, leaving 10 bases between. The germline V gene has CDR1 LGHNA and CDR2 YNFKEQ. CDR3 amino acids: CASSQDVRVEAFF. The CDR3 region has the DNA TGTGCCAGCAGCCAAGATGTAAGGGTCGAAGCTTTCTTT.

The chain uses TRBV28 and TRBJ2-4; a possible D gene is TRBD1 (6 bases). There are 15 residues in the CDR3. Germline assignment: CDR1 MDHEN and CDR2 SYDVKM. V lost 5 bases to trimming and J lost 0 bases, with 11 bases between them. CDR3 in DNA: TGTGCCAGCAGTAACAGGGATCTAGCCAAAAACATTCAGTACTTC. It translates to CASSNRDLAKNIQYF.

In this sample, this clonotype turned up a few times. The chain has TRBV9 and TRBJ2-3, with TRBD1 matching over 7 bases. V trimming: 4 bases; J trimming: 2 bases; junction bases outside the gene matches: 7. The CDR3 runs to 15 residues. Germline V gene sequence: CDR1 SGDLS, CDR2 YYNGEE. This CDR3 reads CASSIRQGLTDTQYF. The CDR3 region has the DNA TGTGCCAGCAGCATCCGACAGGGCCTCACAGATACGCAGTATTTT. The variable domain in full, completed from reference TRBV9 and TRBJ2-3, reads DSGVTQTPKHLITATGQRVTLRCSPRSGDLSVYWYQQSLDQGLQFLIQYYNGEERAKGNILERFSAQQFPDLHSELNLSSLELGDSALYFCASSIRQGLTDTQYFGPGTRLTVL.

The chain recombines TRBV10-3 with TRBJ2-3, with 7 bases fitting TRBD2. The CDR3 runs to 14 residues. CDR1 and CDR2 from the germline V gene are ENHRY and SYGVKD. The trim removed 5 bases at V and 0 bases at J, leaving 2 bases unmatched. Here the CDR3 reads CAISTSASTDTQYF. The CDR3 nucleotides read TGTGCCATCAGTACTAGCGCGAGCACAGATACGCAGTATTTT.

This clonotype was observed many times. The CDR3 nucleotides read TGTGCCATCAGTGATGTCCAAAGCACAGATACGCAGTATTTT. This sequence encodes CAISDVQSTDTQYF. The chain couples TRBV10-3 to TRBJ2-3, with D unclear. The CDR3 is 14 amino acids. Germline CDR1 and CDR2: ENHRY and SYGVKD. V dropped 3 bases and J dropped 0 bases, with 7 bases sitting between them.

V gene TRBV4-1 combines with J gene TRBJ2-2; 10 bases fit TRBD2. V shed 0 bases, J shed 4 bases, and the junction held 8 bases outside the gene matches. The CDR3 is 18 residues long. CDR1 MGHRA and CDR2 YSYEKL come from the germline V gene. The CDR3 loop reads CASSQDGAGGPGTGELFF. The CDR3 nucleotides read TGCGCCAGCAGCCAAGATGGAGCGGGGGGGCCGGGCACCGGGGAGCTGTTTTTT.

This clonotype was seen many times. The chain carries TRBV12-3 or TRBV12-4 and TRBJ1-2; D remains unclear. The CDR3 is 11 amino acids. The V end was cut by 3 bases, the J end by 5 bases, with 4 bases between. CDR3 region: CASSFRYGYTF. CDR3 sequence (DNA): TGTGCCAGCAGTTTTCGATATGGCTACACCTTC.

This clonotype was seen only a few times. The chain carries TRBV25-1 and TRBJ1-3; unclear D gene. The germline V gene encodes CDR1 MGHDK and CDR2 SYGVNS. The V gene lost 4 bases and the J gene lost 0 bases, with 7 bases spanning the gap. The CDR3 is made up of 14 amino acids. The CDR3 region has the DNA TGTGCCAGCAGTGGAGGGAACTCTGGAAACACCATATATTTT. Protein product: CASSGGNSGNTIYF.

The genes are TRBV12-3 or TRBV12-4 and TRBJ2-3; 7 nucleotides line up with TRBD2. This CDR3 comprises 15 residues. V lost 3 bases and J lost 5; bases outside the gene matches: 8. The CDR3 reads CASSFVGGEGDTQYF. CDR3 nucleotides: TGTGCCAGCAGTTTTGTGGGGGGGGAGGGAGATACGCAGTATTTT.

This clonotype was counted a few times. The V and J genes are TRBV5-1 and TRBJ1-5; the D gene is possibly TRBD1 (5 bases). V shed 4 bases and J shed 7 bases, with 24 bases lying between them. Germline V gene lookup returns CDR1 SGHRS and CDR2 YFSETQ. The CDR3 runs 17 residues. For the CDR3, the DNA is TGCGCCAGCAGCCCGATGGTGGTCAGGGAGCCCCCCCAGCCCCAGCATTTT. It encodes CASSPMVVREPPQPQHF.

This clonotype was observed a few times. V gene TRBV15 combines with J gene TRBJ2-7; 12 positions agree with TRBD2. Trimming removed 1 base from V and 4 bases from J; junction bases left unmatched: 5. This CDR3 region has 16 residues. CDR1 LNHNV and CDR2 YYDKDF come from the germline V gene (reference sequence). CDR3 residues: CATSRVLAGGDYEQYF. The CDR3 DNA reads as TGTGCCACCAGCAGAGTACTAGCGGGGGGTGATTACGAGCAGTACTTC.

The rearrangement uses TRBV2 and TRBJ2-3; D is undetermined. The germline V gene encodes CDR1 SNHLY and CDR2 FYNNEI. The CDR3 has 13 residues. V was pared by 3 bases and J by 0 bases, with 4 bases between. The CDR3 DNA follows: TGTGCCAGCAGTGATGTTAGCACAGATACGCAGTATTTT. Protein sequence: CASSDVSTDTQYF.

A few counts support this clonotype. The V and J genes are TRBV6-5 and TRBJ1-1; D ambiguous. Germline CDR1 reads MNHEY; CDR2 reads SVGAGI. Trimming removed 1 base from V and 5 bases from J, with 8 bases in between. CDR3 length: 13 amino acids. The CDR3 region is CASSYWGGTEAFF. CDR3 DNA: TGTGCCAGCAGTTACTGGGGAGGGACTGAAGCTTTCTTT.